A single sample is the source of the 9 T cell receptor beta chains below, sequenced in a study of molecular identifiers for immune sequencing clone quantification. TCRdb ran MiXCR on the PCR reads and lists one entry per CDR3 protein. The repertoire holds over 550,000 distinct CDR3 sequences, with roughly 27% as singletons. The specimen was naive CD8+ T cells from blood, with Jurkat cell RNA spiked in. Indicated subset: FACS-sorted CD8+CD4-CCR7+CD45RA+ naive T cells. The source of these receptors is a human donor in good health. Some libraries in this study had Jurkat cell RNA spiked in.

The rearrangement joins TRBV10-1 to TRBJ2-2, with TRBD1 as a possible D gene (8 bases). The CDR3 spans 15 residues. Per germline, CDR1 WNHNN and CDR2 SYGVQD (reference sequence). V lost 1 base, J lost 6 bases, and 12 bases lay in between. CDR3 DNA sequence: TGCGCCAGCAGTGAGTGGACAGGGAGGGCCGGGGAGCTGTTTTTT. Amino acid sequence: CASSEWTGRAGELFF.

The sample holds one count of this clonotype. V is TRBV6-2 or TRBV6-3 and J is TRBJ2-7; D unclear. The CDR3 loop spans 11 amino acids. Germline V gene lookup returns CDR1 MNHEY and CDR2 SVGEGT. Trimming took 9 bases from V and 6 from J, leaving 12 bases between them. CDR3 region: CASYGPGEQYF. CDR3 DNA: TGTGCCAGTTACGGGCCAGGCGAGCAGTACTTC.

A remark on this clonotype: One end of the junction does not line up with germline, which may come from a read error. The chain couples TRBV6-5 to TRBJ1-3, with TRBD1 matching 8 bases. The CDR3 is made up of 16 amino acids. Germline loops: CDR1 MNHEY, CDR2 SVGAGI. CDR3 sequence (DNA): TGTGCCGGCAGCCAGACACAGGGGGTAGCTGGAAACACCATATATTTT. The encoded protein is CAGSQTQGVAGNTIYF.

The rearrangement links TRBV4-1 to TRBJ2-5; TRBD1 or TRBD2 may be the D gene (5 bases each). The CDR3 sequence is 16 residues long. CDR1 is MGHRA and CDR2 is YSYEKL in the germline V gene. V lost 0 bases, J lost 5 bases, and 16 bases lay in between. The DNA for the CDR3 is TGCGCCAGCAGCCAAGAGATACAGGCTGGGACGGAGACCCAGTACTTC. Translating gives CASSQEIQAGTETQYF.

There are a few counts of this clonotype. The J gene is TRBJ2-7, the V gene TRBV5-3; 7 nucleotides line up with TRBD2. TRBV5-3 is annotated as an ORF whose role is uncertain. CDR3 length: 12 residues. V dropped 10 bases and J dropped 4; count of bases not matched to a gene: 8. The CDR3: CAGSLGGYEQYF. The CDR3 DNA reads as TGTGCCGGCAGCCTGGGGGGGTACGAGCAGTACTTC.

This clonotype was recorded a few times. This may stem from a read error, because a much larger clone lies one nucleotide away. The chain combines TRBV7-9 with TRBJ2-3; 7 bases agree with TRBD2. Germline V gene lookup returns CDR1 SEHNR and CDR2 FQNEAQ (reference sequence). V lost 5 bases and J lost 8; bases outside the gene matches: 4. This CDR3 contains 12 residues. The CDR3, as DNA: TGTGCCAGCAGCCATGGCGGGGGTACGCAGTATTTT. Residues: CASSHGGGTQYF.

In this sample, this clonotype turned up a few times. The chain joins TRBV28 to TRBJ2-1; D possibly corresponds to TRBD2 (5 bases). Germline CDR1 reads MDHEN; CDR2 reads SYDVKM. The CDR3 runs to 14 residues. V was pared by 3 bases and J by 7 bases, with 13 bases between. This CDR3 is CASSFQTRLNEQFF. As DNA, the CDR3 is TGTGCCAGCAGTTTCCAAACTAGATTGAATGAGCAGTTCTTC.

The genes are TRBV11-2 and TRBJ1-1; D not resolved. In germline, CDR1 is SGHAT, CDR2 FQNNGV. The ends were cut back, 8 bases at V and 1 base at J, with 20 bases in the middle. CDR3 size: 16 residues. The CDR3 reads CASLPGSWLKNTEAFF. In DNA, the CDR3 is TGTGCCAGCCTACCAGGTTCATGGCTGAAGAACACTGAAGCTTTCTTT.

This clonotype was observed many times. The chain carries TRBV11-2 and TRBJ2-1; D unclear. Looked up from germline, CDR1 is SGHAT and CDR2 is FQNNGV. This CDR3 is 14 amino acids long. V was cut by 4 bases and J by 1 base, with 8 bases left in between. The CDR3 region has the DNA TGTGCCAGCAGCTCCTTATTTTCCTACAATGAGCAGTTCTTC. It yields the protein CASSSLFSYNEQFF.